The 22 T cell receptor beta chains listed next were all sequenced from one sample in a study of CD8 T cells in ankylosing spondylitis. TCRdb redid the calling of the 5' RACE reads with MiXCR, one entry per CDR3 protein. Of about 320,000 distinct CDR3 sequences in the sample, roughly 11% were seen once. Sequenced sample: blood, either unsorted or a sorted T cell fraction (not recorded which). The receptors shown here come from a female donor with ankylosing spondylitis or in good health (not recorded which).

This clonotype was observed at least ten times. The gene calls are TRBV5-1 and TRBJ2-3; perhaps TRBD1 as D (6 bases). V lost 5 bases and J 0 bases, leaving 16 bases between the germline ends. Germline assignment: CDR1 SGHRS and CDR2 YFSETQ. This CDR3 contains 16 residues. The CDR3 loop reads CASRRITDSSTDTQYF. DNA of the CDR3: TGCGCCAGCAGACGGATTACGGACAGCAGCACAGATACGCAGTATTTT. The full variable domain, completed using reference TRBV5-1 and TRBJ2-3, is KAGVTQTPRYLIKTRGQQVTLSCSPISGHRSVSWYQQTPGQGLQFLFEYFSETQRNKGNFPGRFSGRQFSNSRSEMNVSTLELGDSALYLCASRRITDSSTDTQYFGPGTRLTVL.

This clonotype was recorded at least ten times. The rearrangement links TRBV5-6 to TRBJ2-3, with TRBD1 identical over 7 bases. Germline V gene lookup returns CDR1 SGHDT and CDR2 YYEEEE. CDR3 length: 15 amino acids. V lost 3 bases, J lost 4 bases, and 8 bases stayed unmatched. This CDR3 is CASSWTGGNSDTQYF. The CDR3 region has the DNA TGTGCCAGCAGCTGGACAGGTGGCAACTCAGATACGCAGTATTTT.

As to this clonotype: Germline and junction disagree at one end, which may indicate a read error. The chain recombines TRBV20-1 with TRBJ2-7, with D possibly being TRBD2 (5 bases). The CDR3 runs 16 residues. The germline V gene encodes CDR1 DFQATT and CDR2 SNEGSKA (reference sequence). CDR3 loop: CCASSWVLSSAYEQYF. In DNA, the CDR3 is TGCTGTGCTTCGTCGTGGGTCCTAAGTAGCGCCTACGAGCAGTACTTC.

CDR3 in amino acids: CAISEEKNRGKTQYF. CDR3 in DNA: TGTGCCATCAGTGAGGAAAAGAACAGGGGAAAGACCCAGTACTTC. This chain connects TRBV10-3 to TRBJ2-5, with 7 bases that match TRBD1. With 2 bases clipped from V and 6 bases from J, the junction kept 9 bases outside the gene matches. The CDR3 runs 15 residues. Germline V gives CDR1 ENHRY, CDR2 SYGVKD.

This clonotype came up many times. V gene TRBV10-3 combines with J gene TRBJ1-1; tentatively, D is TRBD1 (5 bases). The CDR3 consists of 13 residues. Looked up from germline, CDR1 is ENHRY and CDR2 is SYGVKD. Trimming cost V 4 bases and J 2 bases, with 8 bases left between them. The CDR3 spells CAISGQTNTEAFF. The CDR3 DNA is TGTGCCATCAGTGGACAGACTAACACTGAAGCTTTCTTT.

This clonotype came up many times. The CDR3 protein is CASSPISLQGQPQHF. CDR3 coding DNA: TGTGCCAGCAGTCCCATCTCCCTACAGGGCCAGCCCCAGCATTTT. V usage is TRBV6-2 or TRBV6-3 and J usage is TRBJ1-5; maybe TRBD1 (6 bases). The CDR3 loop spans 15 amino acids. Germline loops: CDR1 MNHEY, CDR2 SVGEGT. V lost 5 bases and J 7 bases, leaving 18 bases between the germline ends.

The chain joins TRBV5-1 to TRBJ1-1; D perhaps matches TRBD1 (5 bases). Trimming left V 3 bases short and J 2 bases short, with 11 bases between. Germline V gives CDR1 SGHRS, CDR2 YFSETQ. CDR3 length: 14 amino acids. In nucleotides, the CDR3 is TGCGCCAGCAGCTATGGGGACGGTAACACTGAAGCTTTCTTT. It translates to CASSYGDGNTEAFF.

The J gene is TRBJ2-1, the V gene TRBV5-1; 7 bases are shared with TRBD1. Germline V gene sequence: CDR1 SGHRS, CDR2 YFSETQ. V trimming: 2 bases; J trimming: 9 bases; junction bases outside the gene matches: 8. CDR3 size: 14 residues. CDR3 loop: CASSLGSHRGEQFF. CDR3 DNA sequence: TGCGCCAGCAGCTTAGGGTCTCACAGGGGTGAGCAGTTCTTC.

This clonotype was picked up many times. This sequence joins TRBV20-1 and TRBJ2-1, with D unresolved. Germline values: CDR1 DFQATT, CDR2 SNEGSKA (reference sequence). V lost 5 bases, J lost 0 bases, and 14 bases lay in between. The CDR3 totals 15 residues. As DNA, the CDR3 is TGCAGTGCTTACCCGGACCAAAGCTCCTACAATGAGCAGTTCTTC. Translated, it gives CSAYPDQSSYNEQFF.

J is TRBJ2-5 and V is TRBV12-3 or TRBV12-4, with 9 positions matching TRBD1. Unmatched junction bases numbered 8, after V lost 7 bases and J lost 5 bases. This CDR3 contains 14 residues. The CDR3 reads CASTTRTGVETQYF. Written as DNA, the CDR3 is TGTGCCAGCACCACACGGACAGGGGTCGAGACCCAGTACTTC.

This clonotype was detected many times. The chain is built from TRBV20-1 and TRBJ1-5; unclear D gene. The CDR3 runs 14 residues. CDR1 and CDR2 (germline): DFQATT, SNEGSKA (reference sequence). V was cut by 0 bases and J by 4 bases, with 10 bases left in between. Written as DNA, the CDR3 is TGCAGTGCTAGAGAACCAAGCAGGAATCAGCCCCAGCATTTT. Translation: CSAREPSRNQPQHF.

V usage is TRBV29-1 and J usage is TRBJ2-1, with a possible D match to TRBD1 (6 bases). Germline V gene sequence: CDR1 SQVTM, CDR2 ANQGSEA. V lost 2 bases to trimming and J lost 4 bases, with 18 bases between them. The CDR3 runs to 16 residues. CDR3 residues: CSVESPDRTSYNEQFF. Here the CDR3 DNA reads TGCAGCGTTGAATCCCCCGACAGGACATCATACAATGAGCAGTTCTTC.

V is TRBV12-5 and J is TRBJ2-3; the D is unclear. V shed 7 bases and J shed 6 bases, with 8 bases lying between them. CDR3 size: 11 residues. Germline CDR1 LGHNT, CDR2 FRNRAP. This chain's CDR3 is CASALEDTQYF. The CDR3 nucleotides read TGTGCTAGTGCCTTGGAGGATACGCAGTATTTT.

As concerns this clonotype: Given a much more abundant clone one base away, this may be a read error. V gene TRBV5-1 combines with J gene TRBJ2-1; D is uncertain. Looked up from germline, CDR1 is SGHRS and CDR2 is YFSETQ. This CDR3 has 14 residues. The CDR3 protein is CSSSLLGIHNEQFF. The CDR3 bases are TGCTCCAGCAGCTTGCTGGGGATCCACAATGAGCAGTTCTTC.

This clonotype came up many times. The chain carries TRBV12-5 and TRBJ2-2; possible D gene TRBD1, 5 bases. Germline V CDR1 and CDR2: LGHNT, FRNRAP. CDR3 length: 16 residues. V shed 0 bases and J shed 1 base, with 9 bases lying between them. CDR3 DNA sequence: TGTGCTAGTGGTTTGGTTGTTGGACAGAACACCGGGGAGCTGTTTTTT. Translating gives CASGLVVGQNTGELFF.

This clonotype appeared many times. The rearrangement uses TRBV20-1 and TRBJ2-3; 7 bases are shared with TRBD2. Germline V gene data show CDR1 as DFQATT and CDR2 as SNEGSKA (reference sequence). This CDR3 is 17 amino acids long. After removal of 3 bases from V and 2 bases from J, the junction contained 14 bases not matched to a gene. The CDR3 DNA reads TGCAGTGCTAGGGGTATTGTAGCGGGTTTAATCACAGATACGCAGTATTTT. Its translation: CSARGIVAGLITDTQYF.

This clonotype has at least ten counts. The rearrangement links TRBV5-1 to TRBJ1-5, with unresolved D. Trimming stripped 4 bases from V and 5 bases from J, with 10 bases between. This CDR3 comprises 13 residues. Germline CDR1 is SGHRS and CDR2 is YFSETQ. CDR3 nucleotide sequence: TGCGCCAGCAGCAAAGACAATGATCAGCCCCAGCATTTT. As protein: CASSKDNDQPQHF.

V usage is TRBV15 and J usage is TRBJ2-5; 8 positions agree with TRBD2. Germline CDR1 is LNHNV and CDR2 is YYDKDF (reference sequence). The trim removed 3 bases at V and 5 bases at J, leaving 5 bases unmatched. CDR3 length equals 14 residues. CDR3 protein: CATSSRGGGETQYF. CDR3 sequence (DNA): TGTGCCACCAGCAGCCGGGGGGGCGGTGAGACCCAGTACTTC.

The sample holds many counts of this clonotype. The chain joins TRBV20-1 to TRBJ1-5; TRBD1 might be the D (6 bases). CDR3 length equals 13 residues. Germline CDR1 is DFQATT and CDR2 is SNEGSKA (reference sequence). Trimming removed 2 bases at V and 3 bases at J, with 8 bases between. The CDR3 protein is CSARTGTNQPQHF. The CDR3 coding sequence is TGCAGTGCTAGAACAGGGACCAATCAGCCCCAGCATTTT.

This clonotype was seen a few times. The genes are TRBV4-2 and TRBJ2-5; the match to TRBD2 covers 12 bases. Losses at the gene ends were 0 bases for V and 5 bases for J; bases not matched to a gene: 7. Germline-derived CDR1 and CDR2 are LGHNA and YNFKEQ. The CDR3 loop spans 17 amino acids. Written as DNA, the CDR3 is TGTGCCAGCAGCCAAGATACGACTAGCGGGAGTGCGGAGACCCAGTACTTC. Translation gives CASSQDTTSGSAETQYF.

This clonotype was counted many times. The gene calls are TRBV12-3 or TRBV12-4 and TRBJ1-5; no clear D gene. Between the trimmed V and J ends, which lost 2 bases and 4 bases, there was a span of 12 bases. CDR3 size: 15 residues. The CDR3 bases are TGTGCCAGCAGTTTAAGGTCGGGCCAAAATCAGCCCCAGCATTTT. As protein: CASSLRSGQNQPQHF.

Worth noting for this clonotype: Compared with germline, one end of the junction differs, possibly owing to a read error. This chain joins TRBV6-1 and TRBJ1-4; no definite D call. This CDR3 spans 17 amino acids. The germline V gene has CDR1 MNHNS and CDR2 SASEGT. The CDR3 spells CASSEKGAEAFNEKQFF. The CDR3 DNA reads TGTGCCAGCAGTGAGAAAGGCGCTGAGGCCTTTAATGAAAAACAGTTTTTT.